Below are 18 T cell receptor beta chains sequenced from a single sample in a study of blood T cells in healthy people across ages. For the second PCR, which ran for about 7 to 11 cycles, a sample-barcoded 5' primer and a J-beta primer mix were used. In TCRdb, the 5' RACE reads were re-called with MiXCR into one record per CDR3 protein. The table records about 1.7 million distinct CDR3 sequences, roughly 27% of them present only once. Sequences were obtained from blood. These receptors were taken from a woman younger than 45 in good health.

The chain has TRBV12-3 or TRBV12-4 and TRBJ2-2, with 9 bases that match TRBD2. This CDR3 is built from 15 residues. After removal of 5 bases from V and 6 bases from J, the junction contained 7 bases not matched to a gene. CDR3 protein: CASSLSGGLPGELFF. CDR3 coding DNA: TGTGCCAGCAGTCTTAGCGGGGGCCTTCCCGGGGAGCTGTTTTTT.

This clonotype showed up just a few times. The V and J genes are TRBV5-1 and TRBJ1-2; D call uncertain. This CDR3 has 15 amino acids. Trimming cost V 0 bases and J 4 bases, with 13 bases left between them. Germline V lookup: CDR1 SGHRS, CDR2 YFSETQ. The CDR3 loop reads CASSLGAWETYGYTF. The CDR3 bases are TGCGCCAGCAGCTTGGGGGCCTGGGAGACCTATGGCTACACCTTC.

J is TRBJ2-1 and V is TRBV5-1; 9 positions agree with TRBD1. This CDR3 comprises 15 residues. The V segment lost 4 bases and the J segment 9 bases; nucleotides outside the gene matches: 11. CDR1 and CDR2 from the germline V gene are SGHRS and YFSETQ. CDR3 DNA: TGCGCCAGCAGCAAGGACAGGGGCTTTCGTGGTGAGCAGTTCTTC. Protein product: CASSKDRGFRGEQFF.

The chain is built from TRBV7-6 and TRBJ2-1; 9 nucleotides align to TRBD2. The CDR3 consists of 15 residues. Germline CDR1 is SGHVS and CDR2 is FNYEAQ. After removal of 1 base from V and 9 bases from J, the junction contained 7 bases not matched to a gene. The CDR3 loop is CASSLGAGGGGEQFF. Written as DNA, the CDR3 is TGTGCCAGCAGCTTAGGAGCGGGGGGCGGTGGTGAGCAGTTCTTC.

This clonotype was detected a few times. An end of the junction does not agree with germline; a read error may underlie this. V and J are TRBV2 and TRBJ2-2; D may be TRBD2 (5 bases). CDR3 length: 11 amino acids. Germline V gene data show CDR1 as SNHLY and CDR2 as FYNNEI. The CDR3 nucleotides read TGTGCCAGCAGGGGAGACGGGGAGCTCTTTTTT. It specifies CASRGDGELFF.

A few counts support this clonotype. This chain joins TRBV12-3 or TRBV12-4 and TRBJ2-1; TRBD2 agrees at 14 bases. This CDR3 contains 15 residues. V shed 2 bases, J shed 15 bases, and the junction held 9 bases outside the gene matches. Written as DNA, the CDR3 is TGTGCCAGCAGTTTACGACCCGGACTAGCGGGAGGACGGTTCTTC. Encoded protein: CASSLRPGLAGGRFF.

The rearrangement links TRBV7-9 to TRBJ2-1; 9 positions agree with TRBD2. The CDR3 length is 18 residues. V lost 5 bases to trimming and J lost 0 bases; unmatched junction nucleotides: 11. Germline V CDR1 and CDR2: SEHNR, FQNEAQ (reference sequence). CDR3 protein: CASSRGTSSKSSYNEQFF. CDR3 nucleotide sequence: TGTGCCAGCAGCCGCGGGACTAGCAGCAAAAGCTCCTACAATGAGCAGTTCTTC. The full variable domain, its missing parts supplied by reference TRBV7-9 and TRBJ2-1, is DTGVSQNPRHKITKRGQNVTFRCDPISEHNRLYWYRQTLGQGPEFLTYFQNEAQLEKSRLLSDRFSAERPKGSFSTLEIQRTEQGDSAMYLCASSRGTSSKSSYNEQFFGPGTRLTVL.

For the CDR3, the DNA is TGTGCCAGCAGCCCTCGGACTAGCGGGACCCAAGAGACCCAGTACTTC. Its translation is CASSPRTSGTQETQYF. The J gene is TRBJ2-4, the V gene TRBV7-9; 12 bases agree with TRBD2. The tail of the sequence fits TRBJ2-5 better, so the J call may be wrong. The CDR3 consists of 16 residues. Per germline, CDR1 SEHNR and CDR2 FQNEAQ (reference sequence).

This clonotype was counted a few times. The V and J genes are TRBV20-1 and TRBJ2-7; D is unresolved. The germline gives CDR1 DFQATT, CDR2 SNEGSKA (reference sequence). V dropped 3 bases and J dropped 0 bases, with 6 bases sitting between them. This CDR3 has 12 residues. CDR3 coding DNA: TGCAGTGCTAGTCAAAGCTCCTACGAGCAGTACTTC. Protein sequence: CSASQSSYEQYF.

This clonotype was counted ten times or more. The chain is built from TRBV7-2 and TRBJ2-4; TRBD2 agrees at 12 bases. Germline V gene sequence: CDR1 SGHTA, CDR2 FQGNSA. The junction had 9 bases not matched to a gene; V was cut back by 4 bases and J by 5 bases. CDR3 length: 17 amino acids. The CDR3: CASSWRSTSGGQNIQYF. The CDR3 DNA reads TGTGCCAGCAGCTGGCGGTCGACTAGCGGGGGCCAAAACATTCAGTACTTC.

Of note for this clonotype: At one of its ends the junction is not consistent with the germline gene, which may arise from a read error. The chain has TRBV20-1 and TRBJ2-5; 7 nucleotides agree with TRBD2. This CDR3 comprises 12 residues. Germline CDR1 is DFQATT and CDR2 is SNEGSKA (reference sequence). The CDR3 region is CGATSVQETQYF. CDR3 coding DNA: TGCGGTGCAACTAGCGTCCAAGAGACCCAGTACTTC.

This clonotype has at least ten counts. The chain joins TRBV6-6 to TRBJ2-5; the match to TRBD1 covers 7 bases. Germline loops: CDR1 MNHNY, CDR2 SVGAGI (reference sequence). Trimming cost V 6 bases and J 5 bases; bases outside gene matches: 12. This CDR3 has 15 residues. CDR3 protein: CASSRTLQGTETQYF. CDR3 sequence (DNA): TGTGCCAGCAGCCGAACCCTACAGGGGACGGAGACCCAGTACTTC.

With respect to this clonotype: One end of the junction does not line up with germline, which may come from a read error. The CDR3 region is CACRSMAGTSIYEQYF. CDR3 nucleotide sequence: TGCGCCTGCAGATCAATGGCGGGGACTAGCATCTACGAACAGTACTTC. The V and J genes are TRBV4-1 and TRBJ2-7, with 9 bases identical to TRBD2. The CDR3 is 16 residues long. The germline V gene encodes CDR1 MGHRA and CDR2 YSYEKL.

This clonotype was recorded at least ten times. V gene TRBV11-2 combines with J gene TRBJ2-5, with TRBD2 as a possible D gene (5 bases). Trimming cost V 5 bases and J 5 bases, with 18 bases left between them. The CDR3 has 15 residues. CDR1 SGHAT and CDR2 FQNNGV come from the germline V gene. CDR3 in amino acids: CASSPPSRGDETQYF. For the CDR3, the DNA is TGTGCCAGCAGCCCCCCGAGCCGGGGAGATGAGACCCAGTACTTC.

The chain is built from TRBV12-3 or TRBV12-4 and TRBJ2-1; TRBD2 matches at 7 bases. This CDR3 region has 16 residues. The ends lost 5 bases at V and 0 bases at J; junction bases unmatched: 7. CDR3 sequence reads: CASSPSGDRSYNEQFF. The DNA for the CDR3 is TGTGCCAGCAGTCCCAGCGGGGATCGCTCCTACAATGAGCAGTTCTTC.

Only a few counts were recorded for this clonotype. The V gene is TRBV7-9, the J gene TRBJ2-5; 9 nucleotides line up with TRBD2. V lost 5 bases and J lost 3; bases outside the gene matches: 10. CDR3 size: 16 residues. Per the germline V gene, CDR1 is SEHNR and CDR2 is FQNEAQ (reference sequence). CDR3 DNA sequence: TGTGCCAGCAGCCCACGTTGGCGGGGGGGCGAAGAGACCCAGTACTTC. It is translated as CASSPRWRGGEETQYF.

The chain carries TRBV7-9 and TRBJ1-4; possibly TRBD1 for D (5 bases). In germline, CDR1 is SEHNR, CDR2 FQNEAQ (reference sequence). The CDR3 spans 15 residues. With 5 bases removed from V and 4 bases from J, the gap between germline ends came to 14 bases. This CDR3 is CASSTVGGINEKLFF. Here the CDR3 DNA reads TGTGCCAGCAGCACCGTTGGGGGTATTAATGAAAAACTGTTTTTT.

The V and J genes are TRBV7-2 and TRBJ1-3; D is ambiguous. This CDR3 is 13 amino acids long. Germline CDR1 and CDR2: SGHTA and FQGNSA. V dropped 9 bases and J dropped 1 base, with 10 bases sitting between them. DNA for the CDR3: TGTGCCAGTAGCGCCCTGTCTGGAAACACCATATATTTT. Translated: CASSALSGNTIYF.